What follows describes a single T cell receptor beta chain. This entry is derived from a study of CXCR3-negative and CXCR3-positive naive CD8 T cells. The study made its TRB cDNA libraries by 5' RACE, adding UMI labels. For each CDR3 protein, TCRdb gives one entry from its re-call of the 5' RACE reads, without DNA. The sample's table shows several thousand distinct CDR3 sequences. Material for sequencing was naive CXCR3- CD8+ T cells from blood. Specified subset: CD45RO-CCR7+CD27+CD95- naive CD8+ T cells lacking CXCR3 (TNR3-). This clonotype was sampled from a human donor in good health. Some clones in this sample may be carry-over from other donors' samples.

CDR3: CASSYPILGTHNEQFF. This sequence joins TRBV6-2 or TRBV6-3 and TRBJ2-1; TCRdb proposes TRBD2, but this gene call is untestable without DNA. This CDR3 has 16 amino acids. The germline V gene encodes CDR1 MNHEY and CDR2 SVGEGT.